This T cell receptor (beta chain) was retrieved from a study of PD-1 blockade in mismatch repair-deficient tumors. Looked up from germline, CDR1 is SGDLS and CDR2 is YYNGEE. V dropped 4 bases and J dropped 6; count of bases not matched to a gene: 12. The CDR3 extends over 17 amino acids. PCR or immunohistochemistry showed mismatch repair deficiency in every enrolled patient. Data came from immunoSEQ multiplex PCR; TCRdb stores just in-frame clones and leaves some out. The repertoire holds 35,000 to 40,000 clones, with around 79% as singletons. This rearrangement joins TRBV9 to TRBJ2-3; 12 bases are shared with TRBD2. Here the sequenced sample was peripheral blood, taken 4 weeks after starting pembrolizumab. This receptor was taken from an adult with mismatch repair-deficient cancer. The CDR3 DNA reads TGTGCCAGCAGCTCTCAGACTAGCGGGAGTTTCAGGGATACGCAGTATTTT. As protein: CASSSQTSGSFRDTQYF.